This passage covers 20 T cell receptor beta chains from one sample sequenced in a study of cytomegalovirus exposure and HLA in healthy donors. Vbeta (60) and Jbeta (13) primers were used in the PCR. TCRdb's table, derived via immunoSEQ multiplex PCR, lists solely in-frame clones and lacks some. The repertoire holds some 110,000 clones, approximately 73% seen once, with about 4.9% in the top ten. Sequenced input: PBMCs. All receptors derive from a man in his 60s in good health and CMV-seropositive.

The CDR3 region is CSVAVGTDTQYF. For the CDR3, the DNA is TGCAGCGTTGCGGTGGGCACAGATACGCAGTATTTT. This chain connects TRBV29-1 to TRBJ2-3; unclear D gene. V lost 4 bases, J lost 1 base, and 6 bases lay in between. The CDR3 length is 12 residues. Germline CDR1 SQVTM, CDR2 ANQGSEA.

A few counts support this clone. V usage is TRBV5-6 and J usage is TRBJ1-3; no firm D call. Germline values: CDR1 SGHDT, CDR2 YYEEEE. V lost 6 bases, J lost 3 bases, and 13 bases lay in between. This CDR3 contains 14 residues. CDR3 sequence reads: CASTRAGGGNTIYF. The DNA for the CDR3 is TGTGCCAGCACCCGGGCGGGCGGTGGAAACACCATATATTTT.

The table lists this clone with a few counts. CDR3 nucleotide sequence: TGTGCCAGCAGCTTGGATACCCACGGGGGCTACACCTTC. This codes for CASSLDTHGGYTF. The chain links TRBV7-9 to TRBJ1-2, with no clear D. The CDR3 loop spans 13 amino acids. Germline loops: CDR1 SEHNR, CDR2 FQNEAQ (reference sequence). Trimming removed 3 bases at V and 8 bases at J, with 13 bases between.

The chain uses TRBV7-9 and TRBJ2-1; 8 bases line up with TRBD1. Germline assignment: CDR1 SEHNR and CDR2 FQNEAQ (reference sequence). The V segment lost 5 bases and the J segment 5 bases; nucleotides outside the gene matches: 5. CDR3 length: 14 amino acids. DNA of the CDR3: TGTGCCAGCAGCGACAACAGGGGGGACAATGAGCAGTTCTTC. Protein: CASSDNRGDNEQFF.

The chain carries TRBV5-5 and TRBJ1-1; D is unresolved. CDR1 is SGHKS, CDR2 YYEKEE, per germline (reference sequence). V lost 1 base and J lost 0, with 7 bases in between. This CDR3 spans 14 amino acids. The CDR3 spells CASSLTPMNTEAFF. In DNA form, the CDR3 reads TGTGCCAGCAGCTTGACACCCATGAACACTGAAGCTTTCTTT.

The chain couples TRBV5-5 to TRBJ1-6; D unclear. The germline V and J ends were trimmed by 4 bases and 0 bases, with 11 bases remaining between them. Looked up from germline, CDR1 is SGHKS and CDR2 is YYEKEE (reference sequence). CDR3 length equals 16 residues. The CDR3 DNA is TGTGCCAGCAGCGACCCTGGGAGCTCCTATAATTCACCCCTCCACTTT. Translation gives CASSDPGSSYNSPLHF.

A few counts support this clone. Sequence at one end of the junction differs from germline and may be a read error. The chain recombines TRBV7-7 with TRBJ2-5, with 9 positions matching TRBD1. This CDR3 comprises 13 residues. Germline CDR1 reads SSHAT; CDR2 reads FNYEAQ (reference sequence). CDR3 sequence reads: CASSRDREETQYF. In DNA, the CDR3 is TGTGCTAGCAGCCGGGACAGGGAGGAGACCCAGTACTTC. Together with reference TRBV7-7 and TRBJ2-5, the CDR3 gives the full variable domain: GAGVSQSPRYKVTKRGQDVTLRCDPISSHATLYWYQQALGQGPEFLTYFNYEAQPDKSGLPSDRFSAERPEGSISTLTIQRTEQRDSAMYRCASSRDREETQYFGPGTRLLVL.

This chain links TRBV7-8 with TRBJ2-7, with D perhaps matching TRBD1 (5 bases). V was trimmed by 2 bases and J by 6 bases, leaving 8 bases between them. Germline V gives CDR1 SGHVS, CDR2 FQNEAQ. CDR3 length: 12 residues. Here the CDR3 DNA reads TGTGCCAGCAGCTTACCAGGGATCGAGCAGTACTTC. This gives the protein CASSLPGIEQYF.

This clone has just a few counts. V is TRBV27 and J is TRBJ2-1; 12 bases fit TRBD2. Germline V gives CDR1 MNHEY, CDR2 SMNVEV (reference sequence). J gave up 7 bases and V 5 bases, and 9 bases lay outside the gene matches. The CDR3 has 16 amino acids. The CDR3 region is CASSELGTSGRNEQFF. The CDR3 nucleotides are TGTGCCAGCAGTGAACTTGGGACTAGCGGGCGTAATGAGCAGTTCTTC.

In nucleotides, the CDR3 is TGTGCCAGCAGCCTGGGACTAGCGGACCCCCAAGAGACCCAGTACTTC. Encoded protein: CASSLGLADPQETQYF. The chain has TRBV5-6 and TRBJ2-5, with 11 bases matching TRBD2. The V and J ends lost 4 bases and 1 base, in that order; junction bases with no gene match: 6. CDR3 length: 16 residues. CDR1 SGHDT and CDR2 YYEEEE come from the germline V gene.

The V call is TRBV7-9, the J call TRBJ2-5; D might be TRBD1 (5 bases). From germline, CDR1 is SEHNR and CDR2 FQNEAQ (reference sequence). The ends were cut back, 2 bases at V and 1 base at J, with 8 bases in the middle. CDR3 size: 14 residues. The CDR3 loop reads CASSLNRPQETQYF. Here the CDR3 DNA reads TGTGCCAGCAGCTTAAACAGGCCCCAAGAGACCCAGTACTTC.

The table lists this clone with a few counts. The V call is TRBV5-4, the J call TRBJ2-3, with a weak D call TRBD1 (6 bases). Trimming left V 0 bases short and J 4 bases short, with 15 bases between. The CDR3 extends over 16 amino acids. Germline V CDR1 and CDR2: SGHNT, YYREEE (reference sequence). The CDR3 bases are TGTGCCAGCAGCTTGGTGGGCAGGGGAACAGCAGATACGCAGTATTTT. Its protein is CASSLVGRGTADTQYF.

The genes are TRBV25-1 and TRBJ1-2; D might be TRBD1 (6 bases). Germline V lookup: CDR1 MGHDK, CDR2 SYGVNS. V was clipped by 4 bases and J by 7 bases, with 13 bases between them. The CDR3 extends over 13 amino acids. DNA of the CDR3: TGTGCCAGCAGTGTTGGGGGCGGTCTTGGCTACACCTTC. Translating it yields CASSVGGGLGYTF.

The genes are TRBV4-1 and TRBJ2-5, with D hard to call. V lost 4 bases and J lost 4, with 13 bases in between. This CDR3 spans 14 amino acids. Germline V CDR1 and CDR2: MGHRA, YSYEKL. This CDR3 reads CASSPYFPGETQYF. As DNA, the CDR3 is TGCGCCAGCAGCCCGTACTTTCCGGGAGAGACCCAGTACTTC.

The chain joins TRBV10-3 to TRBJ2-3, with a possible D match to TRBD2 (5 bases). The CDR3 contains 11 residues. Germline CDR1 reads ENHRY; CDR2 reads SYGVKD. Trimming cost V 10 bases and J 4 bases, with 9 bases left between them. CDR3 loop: CASGPADTQYF. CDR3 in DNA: TGTGCCAGCGGGCCGGCAGATACGCAGTATTTT.

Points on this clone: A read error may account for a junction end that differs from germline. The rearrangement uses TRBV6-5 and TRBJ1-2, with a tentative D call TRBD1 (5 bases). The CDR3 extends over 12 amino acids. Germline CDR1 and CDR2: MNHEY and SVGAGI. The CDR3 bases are TGTGCCAGCAGTGGGGCTAAGTATGGCTACACCTTC. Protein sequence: CASSGAKYGYTF.

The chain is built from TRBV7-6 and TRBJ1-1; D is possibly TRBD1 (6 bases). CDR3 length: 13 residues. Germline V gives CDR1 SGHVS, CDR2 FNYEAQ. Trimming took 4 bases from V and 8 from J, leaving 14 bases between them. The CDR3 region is CASSSLDRPEAFF. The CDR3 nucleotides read TGTGCCAGCAGCTCACTAGACAGGCCAGAAGCTTTCTTT.

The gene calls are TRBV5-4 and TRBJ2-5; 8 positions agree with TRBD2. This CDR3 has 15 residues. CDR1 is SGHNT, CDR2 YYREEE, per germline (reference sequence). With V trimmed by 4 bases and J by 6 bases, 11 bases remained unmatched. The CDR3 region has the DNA TGTGCCAGCAGCCCCCCGGGGGGGGGTAGTAAGACCCAGTACTTC. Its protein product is CASSPPGGGSKTQYF.

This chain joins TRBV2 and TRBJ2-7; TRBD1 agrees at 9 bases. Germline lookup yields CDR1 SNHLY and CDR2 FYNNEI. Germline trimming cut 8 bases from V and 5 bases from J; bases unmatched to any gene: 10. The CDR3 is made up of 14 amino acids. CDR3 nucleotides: TGTGCCAGCTCCCCCGGGACAGGGTCAAACGAGCAGTACTTC. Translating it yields CASSPGTGSNEQYF. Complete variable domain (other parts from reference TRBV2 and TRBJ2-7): EPEVTQTPSHQVTQMGQEVILRCVPISNHLYFYWYRQILGQKVEFLVSFYNNEISEKSEIFDDQFSVERPDGSNFTLKIRSTKLEDSAMYFCASSPGTGSNEQYFGPGTRLTVT.

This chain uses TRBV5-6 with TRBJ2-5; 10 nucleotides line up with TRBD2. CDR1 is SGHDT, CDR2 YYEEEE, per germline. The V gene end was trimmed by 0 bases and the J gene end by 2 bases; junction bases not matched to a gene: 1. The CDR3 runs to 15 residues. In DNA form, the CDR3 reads TGTGCCAGCAGCTTGGGACTAGCGGGTCAAGAGACCCAGTACTTC. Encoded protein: CASSLGLAGQETQYF.